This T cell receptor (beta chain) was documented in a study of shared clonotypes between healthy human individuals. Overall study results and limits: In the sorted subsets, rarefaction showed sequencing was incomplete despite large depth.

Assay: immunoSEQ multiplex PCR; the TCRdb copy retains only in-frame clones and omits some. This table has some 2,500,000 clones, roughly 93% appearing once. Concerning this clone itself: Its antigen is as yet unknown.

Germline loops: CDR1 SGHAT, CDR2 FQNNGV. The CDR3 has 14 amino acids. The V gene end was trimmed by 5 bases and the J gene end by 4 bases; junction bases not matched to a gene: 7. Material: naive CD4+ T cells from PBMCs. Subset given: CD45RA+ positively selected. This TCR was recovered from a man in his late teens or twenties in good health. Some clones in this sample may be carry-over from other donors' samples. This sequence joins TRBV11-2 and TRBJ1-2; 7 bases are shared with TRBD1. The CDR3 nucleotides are TGTGCCAGCAGCCAGGACAGGTCAGGCTATGGCTACACCTTC. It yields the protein CASSQDRSGYGYTF.